The 29 T cell receptor beta chains given below trace back to one sample, sequenced in a study of blood T cell repertoires in COVID-19. Profiling relied on immunoSEQ multiplex PCR, and the TCRdb table lists in-frame clones only, not all of them. The sample holds around 26,000 clones; 82% are singletons and the top ten take 7.5% to 9%. What was sequenced was peripheral blood. These receptors were collected from a human donor in a cohort sampled during active COVID-19.

The rearrangement uses TRBV15 and TRBJ2-6; 7 bases map to TRBD1. In germline, CDR1 is LNHNV, CDR2 YYDKDF (reference sequence). The J segment lost 2 bases and the V segment lost 8 bases, leaving 3 bases of the junction unmatched. CDR3 length: 14 amino acids. The CDR3 bases are TGTGCCACCTACGACAGGGCTGGGGCCAACGTCCTGACTTTC. Encoded protein: CATYDRAGANVLTF. The whole variable domain, filled in from reference TRBV15 and TRBJ2-6, reads DAMVIQNPRYQVTQFGKPVTLSCSQTLNHNVMYWYQQKSSQAPKLLFHYYDKDFNNEADTPDNFQSRRPNTSFCFLDIRSPGLGDTAMYLCATYDRAGANVLTFGAGSRLTVL.

The V gene is TRBV4-1, the J gene TRBJ1-4, with D perhaps TRBD1 (5 bases). Germline-derived CDR1 and CDR2 are MGHRA and YSYEKL. There are 15 residues in the CDR3. Trimming left V 8 bases short and J 4 bases short, with 17 bases between. The CDR3 region has the DNA TGCGCCAGCCGACCCGTGGGGACTAATAATGAAAAACTGTTTTTT. This translates into CASRPVGTNNEKLFF.

This sequence joins TRBV15 and TRBJ1-2, with D maybe TRBD1 (5 bases). This CDR3 is built from 15 residues. Germline V CDR1 and CDR2: LNHNV, YYDKDF (reference sequence). Trimming removed 3 bases from V and 5 bases from J, with 16 bases in between. The CDR3 loop reads CATSRGGVQQYGYTF. DNA for the CDR3: TGTGCCACCAGCAGGGGGGGGGTCCAACAGTATGGCTACACCTTC.

The chain carries TRBV5-6 and TRBJ2-7, with 10 bases matching TRBD2. This CDR3 region has 16 residues. Germline-derived CDR1 and CDR2 are SGHDT and YYEEEE. Trimming took 0 bases from V and 2 from J; bases not matched to a gene: 5. The CDR3 loop reads CASSLALAGATYEQYF. CDR3 DNA sequence: TGTGCCAGCAGCTTGGCCCTAGCGGGGGCAACCTACGAGCAGTACTTC. The variable domain in full, with the rest retrieved from reference TRBV5-6 and TRBJ2-7, is DAGVTQSPTHLIKTRGQQVTLRCSPKSGHDTVSWYQQALGQGPQFIFQYYEEEERQRGNFPDRFSGHQFPNYSSELNVNALLLGDSALYLCASSLALAGATYEQYFGPGTRLTVT.

The chain carries TRBV21-1 and TRBJ2-5; the D segment call TRBD2 is taken from the table without a DNA check. TRBV21-1 is deemed a pseudogene. The CDR3 is 23 residues long. CDR3 DNA sequence: TGTGCCAGCAGCCCCCGGGCTAGCGGGAGAGCGGAGGGCCGGTTCCGGTGCCAAGAGACCCAGTACTTC. It yields the protein CASSPRASGRAEGRFRCQETQYF.

This clone has just one count. This rearrangement joins TRBV7-2 to TRBJ1-2; D perhaps matches TRBD1 (5 bases). Germline V gene lookup returns CDR1 SGHTA and CDR2 FQGNSA. V was clipped by 7 bases and J by 3 bases, with 21 bases between them. This CDR3 comprises 16 residues. The DNA of the CDR3 is TGTGCCAGCATCAACACCCCAGGGTTGTACGACTATGGCTACACCTTC. It encodes CASINTPGLYDYGYTF. The full variable domain, rest sourced from reference TRBV7-2 and TRBJ1-2, is GAGVSQSPSNKVTEKGKDVELRCDPISGHTALYWYRQSLGQGLEFLIYFQGNSAPDKSGLPSDRFSAERTGGSVSTLTIQRTQQEDSAVYLCASINTPGLYDYGYTFGSGTRLTVV.

The chain couples TRBV27 to TRBJ1-1, with D tentatively TRBD1 (6 bases). This CDR3 region has 13 residues. Germline V gene lookup returns CDR1 MNHEY and CDR2 SMNVEV (reference sequence). With 4 bases removed from V and 2 bases from J, the gap between germline ends came to 8 bases. The CDR3 coding sequence is TGTGCCAGCAGTTGGGGACAAAACACTGAAGCTTTCTTT. It translates to CASSWGQNTEAFF.

J is TRBJ1-1 and V is TRBV5-1; no clear D gene. The germline V and J ends were trimmed by 3 bases and 0 bases, with 6 bases remaining between them. Germline V CDR1 and CDR2: SGHRS, YFSETQ. The CDR3 runs to 13 residues. For the CDR3, the DNA is TGCGCCAGCAGCTCGTTCTTGAACACTGAAGCTTTCTTT. Amino acid sequence: CASSSFLNTEAFF.

This chain connects TRBV7-3 to TRBJ2-1; no reliable D call. The CDR3 is 13 residues long. Germline V gives CDR1 SGHTA, CDR2 FQGTGA. V lost 2 bases, J lost 4 bases, and 6 bases lay in between. The CDR3 sequence is CASSLQAYNEQFF. The CDR3 nucleotides are TGTGCCAGCAGCTTACAGGCATACAATGAGCAGTTCTTC.

Concerning this clone: Mismatch with germline at one junction end may stem from a read error. The V gene is TRBV6-5, the J gene TRBJ1-2; D is unresolved. Germline CDR1 MNHEY, CDR2 SVGAGI. The CDR3 covers 12 residues. As DNA, the CDR3 is TGCGCAACTCGGGGTGGTAACTATGGCTACACCTTC. This codes for CATRGGNYGYTF.

V gene TRBV4-3 combines with J gene TRBJ2-3; 10 bases are shared with TRBD2. V gave up 0 bases and J gave up 5 bases; unmatched junction bases: 5. Germline V gives CDR1 LGHNA, CDR2 YSLEER. The CDR3 spans 16 residues. Here the CDR3 DNA reads TGCGCCAGCAGCCAAGATCCTAGCGGGAGTGGAGATACGCAGTATTTT. Its translation: CASSQDPSGSGDTQYF.

V is TRBV9 and J is TRBJ2-7; 9 nucleotides align to TRBD2. In germline, CDR1 is SGDLS, CDR2 YYNGEE. V dropped 3 bases and J dropped 1; count of bases not matched to a gene: 8. This CDR3 spans 16 amino acids. The CDR3: CASSESESGGSYEQYF. The CDR3 region has the DNA TGTGCCAGCAGCGAAAGCGAGAGCGGGGGGTCCTACGAGCAGTACTTC.

The rearrangement uses TRBV19 and TRBJ1-5, with D unresolved. Germline V gene data show CDR1 as LNHDA and CDR2 as SQIVND (reference sequence). V lost 6 bases and J lost 2, with 17 bases in between. The CDR3 length is 16 residues. CDR3 sequence (DNA): TGTGCCAGTAGCCCCGGACTCGGATGGGGCAATCAGCCCCAGCATTTT. Its protein product is CASSPGLGWGNQPQHF.

The V gene is TRBV11-2, the J gene TRBJ1-2, with a possible D match to TRBD1 (5 bases). The germline V and J ends were trimmed by 5 bases and 8 bases, with 15 bases remaining between them. The germline V gene encodes CDR1 SGHAT and CDR2 FQNNGV. The CDR3 totals 13 residues. CDR3 amino acids: CASSATSRAGYTF. The CDR3 DNA reads TGTGCCAGCAGCGCCACCTCCAGGGCCGGCTACACCTTC.

This chain uses TRBV12-3 or TRBV12-4 with TRBJ1-2; no clear D gene. The ends were cut back, 5 bases at V and 4 bases at J, with 5 bases in the middle. This CDR3 is built from 11 residues. The CDR3 region is CASSPGYGYTF. The CDR3 DNA reads TGTGCCAGCAGTCCAGGCTATGGCTACACCTTC.

This sequence joins TRBV28 and TRBJ1-1; TRBD1 matches at 7 bases. Germline CDR1 reads MDHEN; CDR2 reads SYDVKM. The CDR3 covers 14 residues. The junction had 6 bases not matched to a gene; V was cut back by 6 bases and J by 2 bases. As DNA, the CDR3 is TGTGCCAGCAGATTTACAGGGGTCAACACTGAAGCTTTCTTT. It specifies CASRFTGVNTEAFF.

V and J are TRBV5-1 and TRBJ2-7; no clear D. V dropped 0 bases and J dropped 3 bases, with 19 bases sitting between them. Germline CDR1 reads SGHRS; CDR2 reads YFSETQ. The CDR3 covers 17 residues. Written as DNA, the CDR3 is TGCGCCAGCAGCTTGGTCCCCCGGAGTTCCAAGTACTACGAGCAGTACTTC. Its translation: CASSLVPRSSKYYEQYF.

This clone has just one count. DNA of the CDR3: TGTGCCAGCAGCTTTAGCTCAAGGACAGGGGCGACCAACGGGGAGCTGTTTTTT. This codes for CASSFSSRTGATNGELFF. The chain joins TRBV7-9 to TRBJ2-2; 9 bases are shared with TRBD1. In germline, CDR1 is SEHNR, CDR2 FQNEAQ (reference sequence). This CDR3 is 18 amino acids long. The J segment lost 7 bases and the V segment lost 3 bases, leaving 15 bases of the junction unmatched.

This sequence joins TRBV11-2 and TRBJ2-3, with 11 bases aligning to TRBD2. This CDR3 has 15 amino acids. From germline, CDR1 is SGHAT and CDR2 FQNNGV. V lost 6 bases and J lost 7; bases outside the gene matches: 9. Written as DNA, the CDR3 is TGTGCCAGCAGATCAACTAGCGGGAGTATCAATACGCAGTATTTT. Translating it yields CASRSTSGSINTQYF.

This sequence joins TRBV5-8 and TRBJ2-7; possible D gene TRBD1, 6 bases. Germline CDR1 SGHTS, CDR2 YDEGEE. The CDR3 runs 14 residues. Trimming took off 0 bases at V and 3 bases at J, with 10 bases between the two ends. In nucleotides, the CDR3 is TGTGCCAGCAGCTTGGGGGACACATACTACGAGCAGTACTTC. This gives the protein CASSLGDTYYEQYF.

The chain carries TRBV4-3 and TRBJ2-3, with D possibly being TRBD1 (5 bases). CDR3 length equals 17 residues. The V gene's germline CDR1 is LGHNA and CDR2 YSLEER. V dropped 0 bases and J dropped 6 bases, with 19 bases sitting between them. The CDR3 DNA is TGCGCCAGCAGCCAAGATTCCAGGGCTACCTTTGCGGATACGCAGTATTTT. Protein product: CASSQDSRATFADTQYF.

This rearrangement joins TRBV7-3 to TRBJ2-1, with TRBD2 matching over 9 bases. CDR1 and CDR2 (germline): SGHTA, FQGTGA. The CDR3 covers 18 residues. V shed 1 base and J 5 bases; nucleotides not matched to a gene: 12. Here the CDR3 DNA reads TGTGCCAGCAGCTTAAGGTTTGGATCGGGCGGGAGGGACAATGAGCAGTTCTTC. It encodes CASSLRFGSGGRDNEQFF.

This clone was found once. The CDR3 spells CASSPLRRGPQETQYF. The DNA of the CDR3 is TGTGCCAGCAGCCCGCTAAGGCGGGGGCCACAAGAGACCCAGTACTTC. The chain joins TRBV7-9 to TRBJ2-5; possibly TRBD2 for D (7 bases). Trimming left V 5 bases short and J 2 bases short, with 18 bases between. The CDR3 covers 16 residues. CDR1 is SEHNR and CDR2 is FQNEAQ in the germline V gene (reference sequence).

The chain is built from TRBV28 and TRBJ2-7; no reliable D call. CDR3 size: 15 residues. CDR1 MDHEN and CDR2 SYDVKM come from the germline V gene. V lost 7 bases, J lost 2 bases, and 18 bases lay in between. The chain's CDR3 is CASNLHGSEPYEQYF. The DNA of the CDR3 is TGTGCCAGCAACCTACACGGAAGCGAACCCTACGAGCAGTACTTC.

This rearrangement joins TRBV15 to TRBJ2-3; D is possibly TRBD2 (5 bases). Germline V gene data show CDR1 as LNHNV and CDR2 as YYDKDF (reference sequence). This CDR3 spans 13 amino acids. V dropped 4 bases and J dropped 2 bases, with 7 bases sitting between them. For the CDR3, the DNA is TGTGCCACCAGCAACGGGGACACAGATACGCAGTATTTT. Translated: CATSNGDTDTQYF.

This rearrangement joins TRBV12-3 or TRBV12-4 to TRBJ1-6; tentative D call: TRBD1 (5 bases). CDR3 length: 13 residues. Trimming removed 3 bases at V and 7 bases at J, with 7 bases between. The CDR3 DNA sequence: TGTGCCAGCAGTTTGGGGCTAAATTCACCCCTCCACTTT. It specifies CASSLGLNSPLHF.

This clone was counted only a few times. This chain connects TRBV27 to TRBJ1-1; 7 nucleotides align to TRBD1. The ends lost 5 bases at V and 12 bases at J; junction bases unmatched: 12. This CDR3 spans 13 amino acids. CDR1 MNHEY and CDR2 SMNVEV come from the germline V gene (reference sequence). CDR3 sequence reads: CASSTMGQRRSFF. CDR3 in DNA: TGTGCCAGCAGTACCATGGGACAGCGGCGGTCTTTCTTT.

This chain connects TRBV7-3 to TRBJ2-1, with 12 bases lining up with TRBD2. The CDR3 sequence is 16 residues long. Germline V gene data show CDR1 as SGHTA and CDR2 as FQGTGA. V lost 5 bases, J lost 7 bases, and 9 bases stayed unmatched. This CDR3 is CASSPLAGGMRNEQFF. CDR3 DNA: TGTGCCAGCAGCCCTCTAGCGGGGGGGATGAGGAATGAGCAGTTCTTC.

This clone has only a few counts. CDR3 protein: CASSEGTRKQYF. Here the CDR3 DNA reads TGTGCCAGCAGTGAAGGGACAAGAAAGCAGTACTTC. The rearrangement uses TRBV2 and TRBJ2-7, with D perhaps TRBD1 (5 bases). The CDR3 consists of 12 residues. V lost 1 base and J 8 bases, leaving 9 bases between the germline ends. Germline V gene data show CDR1 as SNHLY and CDR2 as FYNNEI.